This entry features one T cell receptor beta chain sequence. This sample is drawn from a study of blood T cell repertoires in COVID-19. Per germline, CDR1 MDHEN and CDR2 SYDVKM. V lost 6 bases, J lost 7 bases, and 12 bases stayed unmatched. This CDR3 has 15 amino acids. This table comes from immunoSEQ multiplex PCR, and its TCRdb copy is limited to in-frame clones, with some not included. In the table there are under 250,000 clones, 84% of which are singletons. The specimen sequenced was peripheral blood. The gene calls are TRBV28 and TRBJ1-5, with 7 bases identical to TRBD1. This clonotype was obtained from a man in his fifties with active or convalescent COVID-19. The CDR3 sequence: CASRDSGGEGQPQHF. The CDR3 DNA reads as TGTGCCAGCAGGGATTCAGGGGGAGAAGGGCAGCCCCAGCATTTT.